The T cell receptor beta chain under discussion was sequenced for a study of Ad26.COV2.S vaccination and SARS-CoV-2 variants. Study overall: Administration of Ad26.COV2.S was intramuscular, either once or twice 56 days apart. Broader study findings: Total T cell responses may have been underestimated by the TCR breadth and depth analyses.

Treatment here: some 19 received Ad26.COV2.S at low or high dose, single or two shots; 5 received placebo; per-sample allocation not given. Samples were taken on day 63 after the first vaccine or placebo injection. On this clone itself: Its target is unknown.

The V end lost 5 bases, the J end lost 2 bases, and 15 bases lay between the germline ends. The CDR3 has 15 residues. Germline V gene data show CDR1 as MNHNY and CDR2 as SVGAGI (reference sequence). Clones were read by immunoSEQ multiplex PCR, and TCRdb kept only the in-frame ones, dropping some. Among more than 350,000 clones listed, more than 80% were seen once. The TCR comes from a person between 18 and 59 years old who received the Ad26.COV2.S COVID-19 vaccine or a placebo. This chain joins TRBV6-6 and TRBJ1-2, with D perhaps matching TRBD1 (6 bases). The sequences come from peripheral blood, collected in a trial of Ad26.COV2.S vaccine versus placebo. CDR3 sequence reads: CASSTNRDNNYGYTF. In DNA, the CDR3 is TGTGCCAGCAGTACGAACCGGGACAACAACTATGGCTACACCTTC.